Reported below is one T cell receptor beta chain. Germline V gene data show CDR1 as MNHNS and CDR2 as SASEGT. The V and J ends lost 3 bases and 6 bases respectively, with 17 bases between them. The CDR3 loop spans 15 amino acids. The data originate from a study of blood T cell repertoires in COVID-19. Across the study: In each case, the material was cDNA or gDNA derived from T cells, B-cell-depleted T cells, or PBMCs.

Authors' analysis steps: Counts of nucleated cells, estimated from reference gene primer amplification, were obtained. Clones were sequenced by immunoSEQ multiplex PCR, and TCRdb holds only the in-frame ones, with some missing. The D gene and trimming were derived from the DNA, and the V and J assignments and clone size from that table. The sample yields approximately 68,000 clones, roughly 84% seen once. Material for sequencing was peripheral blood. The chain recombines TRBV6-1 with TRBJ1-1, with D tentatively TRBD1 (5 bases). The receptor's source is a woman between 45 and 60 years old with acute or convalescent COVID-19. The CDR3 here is CASSEAGWYNAEAFF. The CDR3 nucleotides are TGTGCCAGCAGTGAGGCAGGGTGGTACAACGCTGAAGCTTTCTTT.